This record looks at one T cell receptor (beta chain) sequence and its context. Its antigen is not identified. These data originate in a study of blood T cells in healthy people across ages. Regarding the study as a whole: TCR beta diversity tracked closely with naive T cell percentage.

Isolation recovered at least 6.5 million PBMCs from every sample. Total RNA was extracted at no less than 5 micrograms per sample. Germline V lookup: CDR1 ENHRY, CDR2 SYGVKD. This CDR3 has 13 amino acids. Trimming shortened V by 4 bases and J by 7 bases, and 12 bases separated the two germline ends. A second roughly 6 to 12 cycle PCR used barcoded and J-beta primers. TCRdb reprocessed the 5' RACE reads via MiXCR and lists one record per CDR3 protein. The data contain approximately 800,000 distinct CDR3 sequences, nearly 60% of them singletons. The genes are TRBV10-3 and TRBJ2-3; D gene uncertain. The specimen was blood. This clonotype was obtained from a young man in good health. The CDR3 DNA follows: TGTGCCATCAGTGTGGGGAACGCCAATACGCAGTATTTT. This codes for CAISVGNANTQYF.